The entry that follows covers one T cell receptor (beta chain) sequence. This sample is drawn from a study of blood T cell repertoires in COVID-19. With 6 bases removed from V and 7 bases from J, the gap between germline ends came to 15 bases. CDR1 MDHEN and CDR2 SYDVKM come from the germline V gene. The CDR3 contains 13 residues. In terms of age and location, participants ranged from about 18 to 100 years and lived in approximately 26 US areas. Each exposed participant met a COVID-19 case in the 2 weeks preceding study entry. Sequencing was performed with immunoSEQ multiplex PCR; in TCRdb, only in-frame clones are kept and a portion is missing. The table includes roughly 250,000 clones, 70% to 90% detected once.

The chain carries TRBV28 and TRBJ1-2; tentative D call: TRBD1 (6 bases). The TCR sequence derives from a man aged 45-65 years who had been exposed to COVID-19. Material: PBMCs or T cells enriched from blood (not recorded which). The DNA of the CDR3 is TGTGCCAGCAGCCAAAGGGGGTTAGTTGGCTACACCTTC. Encoded protein: CASSQRGLVGYTF.